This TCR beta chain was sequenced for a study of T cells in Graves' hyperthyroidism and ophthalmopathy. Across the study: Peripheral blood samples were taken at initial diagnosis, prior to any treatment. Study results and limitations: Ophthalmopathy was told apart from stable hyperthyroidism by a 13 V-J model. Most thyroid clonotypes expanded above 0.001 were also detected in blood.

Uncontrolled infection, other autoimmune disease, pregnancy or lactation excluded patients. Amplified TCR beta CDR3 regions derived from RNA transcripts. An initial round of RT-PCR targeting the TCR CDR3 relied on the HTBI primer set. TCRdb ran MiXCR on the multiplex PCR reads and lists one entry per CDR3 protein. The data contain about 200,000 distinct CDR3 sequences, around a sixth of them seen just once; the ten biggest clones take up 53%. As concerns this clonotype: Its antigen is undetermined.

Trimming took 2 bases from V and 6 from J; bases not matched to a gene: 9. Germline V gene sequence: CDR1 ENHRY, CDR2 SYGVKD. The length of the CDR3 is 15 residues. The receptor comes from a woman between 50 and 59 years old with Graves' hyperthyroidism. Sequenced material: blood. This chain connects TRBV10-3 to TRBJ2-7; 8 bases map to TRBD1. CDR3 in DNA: TGTGCCATCAGTGAGAGTCAGGGGGCTCGGGGCGAGCAGTACTTC. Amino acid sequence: CAISESQGARGEQYF.